The 17 T cell receptor beta chains listed next were all sequenced from one sample in a study of CD8 T cells in ankylosing spondylitis. MiXCR, applied by TCRdb to the 5' RACE reads, yields one record per CDR3 protein. The table lists some 270,000 distinct CDR3 sequences, 32% of them singletons. Material: blood, either unsorted or a sorted T cell fraction (not recorded which). The receptors were sampled from a male donor with ankylosing spondylitis or in good health (not recorded which).

The CDR3 DNA reads TGCAGTGCTAGCCCACCCTCGGGGCGGGGCTACACCTTC. Its translation is CSASPPSGRGYTF. The genes are TRBV20-1 and TRBJ1-2, with a possible D match to TRBD1 (5 bases). This CDR3 spans 13 amino acids. Deletions cut 3 bases from V and 8 bases from J, with 16 bases between. CDR1 is DFQATT, CDR2 SNEGSKA, per germline (reference sequence).

The chain is built from TRBV20-1 and TRBJ1-1, with D tentatively TRBD1 (6 bases). V was clipped by 1 base and J by 4 bases, with 10 bases between them. This CDR3 comprises 13 residues. CDR1 and CDR2 from the germline V gene are DFQATT and SNEGSKA (reference sequence). The chain's CDR3 is CSARVGGGTEAFF. The CDR3 DNA reads TGCAGTGCTAGAGTCGGAGGGGGCACTGAAGCTTTCTTT.

The chain has TRBV7-9 and TRBJ2-7; D is ambiguous. V lost 4 bases, J lost 4 bases, and 11 bases lay in between. The germline gives CDR1 SEHNR, CDR2 FQNEAQ (reference sequence). The CDR3 runs 13 residues. The CDR3 loop reads CASSSVIPYEQYF. Written as DNA, the CDR3 is TGTGCCAGCAGCTCCGTAATCCCTTACGAGCAGTACTTC.

This clonotype was observed a few times. The CDR3 region has the DNA TGTGCCAGCAGCTTCGACAGGGGAAGGACACCCCTCCACTTT. Its protein product is CASSFDRGRTPLHF. The genes are TRBV7-9 and TRBJ1-6, with 8 bases fitting TRBD1. The trim removed 3 bases at V and 11 bases at J, leaving 6 bases unmatched. There are 14 residues in the CDR3. The germline V gene has CDR1 SEHNR and CDR2 FQNEAQ (reference sequence).

The rearrangement joins TRBV28 to TRBJ2-1; TRBD1 is a possible D gene (6 bases). V was clipped by 6 bases and J by 7 bases, with 19 bases between them. The CDR3 runs 15 residues. The V gene's germline CDR1 is MDHEN and CDR2 SYDVKM. The CDR3 DNA follows: TGTGCCAGCAGAACGCAGGGGACGGCTCCGAATGAGCAGTTCTTC. Its translation is CASRTQGTAPNEQFF. The full variable domain, in which reference TRBV28 and TRBJ2-1 provide the parts outside the CDR3, is DVKVTQSSRYLVKRTGEKVFLECVQDMDHENMFWYRQDPGLGLRLIYFSYDVKMKEKGDIPEGYSVSREKKERFSLILESASTNQTSMYLCASRTQGTAPNEQFFGPGTRLTVL.

This rearrangement joins TRBV20-1 to TRBJ1-2; 9 bases are a match to TRBD1. This CDR3 is built from 13 residues. Germline V lookup: CDR1 DFQATT, CDR2 SNEGSKA (reference sequence). J gave up 4 bases and V 3 bases, and 3 bases lay outside the gene matches. The CDR3 bases are TGCAGTGCTAGGGACAGGGGTAGCTATGGCTACACCTTC. It translates to CSARDRGSYGYTF.

This clonotype was seen a handful of times. The chain uses TRBV20-1 and TRBJ1-5; D remains unclear. The CDR3 extends over 12 amino acids. CDR1 and CDR2 (germline): DFQATT, SNEGSKA (reference sequence). V dropped 0 bases and J dropped 8 bases, with 8 bases sitting between them. The CDR3 region is CSARDLFEPQHF. In nucleotides, the CDR3 is TGCAGTGCTAGAGATCTTTTTGAGCCCCAGCATTTT.

The genes are TRBV24-1 and TRBJ2-1; 9 nucleotides align to TRBD1. J lost 8 bases, V lost 4 bases, and 8 bases had no gene match. Germline CDR1 is KGHDR and CDR2 is SFDVKD. The CDR3 consists of 15 residues. The CDR3 DNA sequence: TGTGCCACCAGTGACCCGGGACAGGGTAGCGATGAGCAGTTCTTC. Protein product: CATSDPGQGSDEQFF.

This clonotype showed up just a few times. The chain is built from TRBV20-1 and TRBJ2-3; D uncertain. V was clipped by 4 bases and J by 0 bases, with 8 bases between them. Looked up from germline, CDR1 is DFQATT and CDR2 is SNEGSKA (reference sequence). CDR3 length: 13 amino acids. The CDR3 sequence: CSAKKGSTDTQYF. The CDR3 DNA sequence: TGCAGTGCTAAGAAGGGTAGCACAGATACGCAGTATTTT.

This chain's CDR3 is CASSLGLDEKLFF. DNA of the CDR3: TGTGCCAGCAGCTTGGGTCTCGATGAAAAACTGTTTTTT. V usage is TRBV7-9 and J usage is TRBJ1-4; no definite D call. The V gene's germline CDR1 is SEHNR and CDR2 FQNEAQ (reference sequence). The CDR3 covers 13 residues. The V and J ends lost 3 bases and 6 bases respectively, with 8 bases between them.

This clonotype was seen only a few times. The gene calls are TRBV15 and TRBJ2-1; D remains unclear. With 1 base removed from V and 0 bases from J, the gap between germline ends came to 10 bases. Germline V gene lookup returns CDR1 LNHNV and CDR2 YYDKDF (reference sequence). The CDR3 length is 16 residues. This CDR3 reads CATSRGLQNSYNEQFF. CDR3 DNA: TGTGCCACCAGCAGAGGGTTACAAAACTCCTACAATGAGCAGTTCTTC.

This clonotype turned up a few times. The chain employs TRBV12-3 or TRBV12-4 and TRBJ2-5; TRBD2 matches 8 bases. Trimming removed 3 bases from V and 0 bases from J; junction bases left unmatched: 3. This CDR3 contains 15 residues. This chain's CDR3 is CASSFGGGYQETQYF. In DNA, the CDR3 is TGTGCCAGCAGTTTCGGCGGGGGGTACCAAGAGACCCAGTACTTC.

V gene TRBV7-9 combines with J gene TRBJ1-4, with a weak D call TRBD1 (6 bases). The CDR3 is 15 residues long. In germline, CDR1 is SEHNR, CDR2 FQNEAQ (reference sequence). V was pared by 5 bases and J by 8 bases, with 18 bases between. The CDR3 region has the DNA TGTGCCAGCAGCCGGAGGACAGAGGGACGAGAAAAACTGTTTTTT. This gives the protein CASSRRTEGREKLFF.

The rearrangement joins TRBV6-5 to TRBJ2-3; no clear D. V gave up 8 bases and J gave up 4 bases, with 7 bases separating them. CDR3 length equals 11 residues. Germline values: CDR1 MNHEY, CDR2 SVGAGI. In DNA form, the CDR3 reads TGTGCCAGCGAGTGGGCAGATACGCAGTATTTT. It codes for CASEWADTQYF.

Only a few counts were recorded for this clonotype. The chain joins TRBV10-3 to TRBJ1-5; D might be TRBD1 (5 bases). This CDR3 region has 13 residues. V gave up 6 bases and J gave up 2 bases, with 8 bases separating them. The germline V gene encodes CDR1 ENHRY and CDR2 SYGVKD. The CDR3 DNA reads TGTGCCATCAGCGGGGACCGCAATCAGCCCCAGCATTTT. It yields the protein CAISGDRNQPQHF.

This chain links TRBV27 with TRBJ2-1, with TRBD2 identical over 11 bases. The ends lost 0 bases at V and 4 bases at J; junction bases unmatched: 2. The CDR3 has 16 residues. Germline lookup yields CDR1 MNHEY and CDR2 SMNVEV (reference sequence). CDR3 nucleotides: TGTGCCAGCAGTTTATCGGTAGCGGGGGGGTACAATGAGCAGTTCTTC. Encoded protein: CASSLSVAGGYNEQFF.

This clonotype was seen a single time. This sequence joins TRBV29-1 and TRBJ2-3; D is unresolved. From germline, CDR1 is SQVTM and CDR2 ANQGSEA. The CDR3 has 12 amino acids. V shed 4 bases and J shed 2 bases, with 7 bases lying between them. This CDR3 reads CSVASYTDTQYF. CDR3 sequence (DNA): TGCAGCGTTGCCAGTTACACAGATACGCAGTATTTT.